One and the same sample provided the 14 T cell receptor beta chains below, sequenced in a study of cytomegalovirus exposure and HLA in healthy donors. Primers: 60 Vbeta forward and 13 Jbeta reverse. The repertoire was sequenced with immunoSEQ multiplex PCR; TCRdb's copy has only in-frame clones and lacks some. The sample has 250,000 to 300,000 clones; roughly four fifths are singletons. The sequencing sample was made of PBMCs. These receptors came from a woman in her forties in good health and CMV-seropositive.

The chain couples TRBV19 to TRBJ2-6, with 8 bases that match TRBD1. Per germline, CDR1 LNHDA and CDR2 SQIVND (reference sequence). This CDR3 comprises 17 residues. V gave up 1 base and J gave up 2 bases; unmatched junction bases: 4. Written as DNA, the CDR3 is TGTGCCAGTAGTATAGGTGTCAGGGGGCCTGGGGCCAACGTCCTGACTTTC. This gives the protein CASSIGVRGPGANVLTF.

The gene calls are TRBV7-2 and TRBJ1-5; the D gene is possibly TRBD1 (5 bases). Trimming stripped 0 bases from V and 3 bases from J, with 12 bases between. The CDR3 covers 16 residues. Looked up from germline, CDR1 is SGHTA and CDR2 is FQGNSA. CDR3 loop: CASSLARPGHNQPQHF. As DNA, the CDR3 is TGTGCCAGCAGCTTAGCGCGTCCAGGGCACAATCAGCCCCAGCATTTT.

The rearrangement joins TRBV28 to TRBJ1-1; no reliable D call. CDR3 size: 13 residues. Germline values: CDR1 MDHEN, CDR2 SYDVKM. Deletions cut 7 bases from V and 6 bases from J, with 15 bases between. Here the CDR3 DNA reads TGTGCCAGCATTGGTATTTGGCTTGCTGAAGCTTTCTTT. It is translated as CASIGIWLAEAFF.

The chain couples TRBV11-1 to TRBJ2-7; the D gene is possibly TRBD1 (5 bases). Between the trimmed V and J ends, which lost 6 bases and 0 bases, there was a span of 12 bases. CDR1 SGHAT and CDR2 FQDESV come from the germline V gene (reference sequence). The CDR3 runs to 14 residues. In DNA, the CDR3 is TGTGCCAGCAGTCGCACAGGTCCCTCCTACGAGCAGTACTTC. It encodes CASSRTGPSYEQYF.

The rearrangement joins TRBV6-1 to TRBJ1-2; 7 bases fit TRBD1. The CDR3 consists of 13 residues. The V segment lost 7 bases and the J segment 6 bases; nucleotides outside the gene matches: 8. Germline CDR1 is MNHNS and CDR2 is SASEGT. The DNA of the CDR3 is TGTGCCAGCACCGCCGACAGGGCTCATGGCTACACCTTC. This gives the protein CASTADRAHGYTF.

In its sample, this clone was seen once. The chain uses TRBV27 and TRBJ2-2; 7 positions agree with TRBD2. V dropped 5 bases and J dropped 5; count of bases not matched to a gene: 20. The CDR3 is 19 amino acids. Germline assignment: CDR1 MNHEY and CDR2 SMNVEV (reference sequence). The CDR3 region is CASSAIPLAGAQATGELFF. The CDR3 DNA follows: TGTGCCAGCAGTGCCATACCCCTGGCGGGAGCGCAGGCTACCGGGGAGCTGTTTTTT.

This clone was seen a single time. CDR3 nucleotide sequence: TGTGCCTGGGCGACAGGGGCCAAAAACATTCAGTACTTC. It is translated as CAWATGAKNIQYF. The chain couples TRBV30 to TRBJ2-4; the match to TRBD1 covers 7 bases. The length of the CDR3 is 13 residues. The trim removed 5 bases at V and 1 base at J, leaving 2 bases unmatched. CDR1 and CDR2 from the germline V gene are GTSNPN and SVGIG (reference sequence).

As regards this clone: The identical CDR3 is also encoded by other nucleotide sequences in the sample. V is TRBV15 and J is TRBJ1-3; D gene ambiguous. The ends were cut back, 1 base at V and 1 base at J, with 5 bases in the middle. Germline-derived CDR1 and CDR2 are LNHNV and YYDKDF (reference sequence). The CDR3 has 14 amino acids. The CDR3 nucleotides are TGTGCCACCAGCAGAGCGGGGTCTGGAAACACCATATATTTT. It specifies CATSRAGSGNTIYF.

The CDR3 nucleotides are TGTGCCAGCAGCTTAGCTTCAGGTTCTAACTATGGCTACACCTTC. It translates to CASSLASGSNYGYTF. The chain uses TRBV7-2 and TRBJ1-2; D remains unclear. The V gene lost 0 bases and the J gene lost 0 bases, with 8 bases spanning the gap. The germline V gene encodes CDR1 SGHTA and CDR2 FQGNSA. CDR3 length: 15 residues.

The chain couples TRBV2 to TRBJ2-7; TRBD2 is a possible D gene (7 bases). Per the germline V gene, CDR1 is SNHLY and CDR2 is FYNNEI. This CDR3 spans 14 amino acids. The V end was cut by 6 bases, the J end by 2 bases, with 14 bases between. The CDR3 loop is CASRKGGMAYEQYF. For the CDR3, the DNA is TGTGCCAGCAGGAAGGGGGGGATGGCCTACGAGCAGTACTTC. The entire variable domain, with the rest obtained from reference TRBV2 and TRBJ2-7, is as follows: EPEVTQTPSHQVTQMGQEVILRCVPISNHLYFYWYRQILGQKVEFLVSFYNNEISEKSEIFDDQFSVERPDGSNFTLKIRSTKLEDSAMYFCASRKGGMAYEQYFGPGTRLTVT.

The sample holds one count of this clone. Here the CDR3 DNA reads TGTGCCAGCAGCCTCCGCCCGGGAGGGGGGTCCGAGCAGTACTTC. As protein: CASSLRPGGGSEQYF. This rearrangement joins TRBV14 to TRBJ2-7; 8 nucleotides line up with TRBD2. CDR1 SGHDN and CDR2 FVKESK come from the germline V gene. The CDR3 is 15 residues long. Germline trimming cut 4 bases from V and 6 bases from J; bases unmatched to any gene: 11. Based on the CDR3 plus reference TRBV14 and TRBJ2-7, the full variable domain is EAGVTQFPSHSVIEKGQTVTLRCDPISGHDNLYWYRRVMGKEIKFLLHFVKESKQDESGMPNNRFLAERTGGTYSTLKVQPAELEDSGVYFCASSLRPGGGSEQYFGPGTRLTVT.

The V gene is TRBV30, the J gene TRBJ2-2, with D perhaps matching TRBD2 (6 bases). CDR1 and CDR2 from the germline V gene are GTSNPN and SVGIG (reference sequence). Trimming shortened V by 4 bases and J by 6 bases, and 21 bases separated the two germline ends. There are 16 residues in the CDR3. This CDR3 reads CAWKRGGISLAGELFF. The DNA for the CDR3 is TGTGCCTGGAAAAGGGGCGGGATATCGCTGGCCGGGGAGCTGTTTTTT.

The chain uses TRBV7-2 and TRBJ1-2, with 9 bases lining up with TRBD1. This CDR3 is built from 13 residues. Germline V gives CDR1 SGHTA, CDR2 FQGNSA. Trimming removed 5 bases from V and 4 bases from J; junction bases left unmatched: 2. The CDR3 bases are TGTGCCAGCAGCGCGGGACAGGGCTATGGCTACACCTTC. Protein: CASSAGQGYGYTF.

This chain joins TRBV18 and TRBJ2-2, with a weak D call TRBD2 (6 bases). The CDR3 extends over 17 amino acids. V was trimmed by 5 bases and J by 4 bases, leaving 20 bases between them. The germline gives CDR1 KGHSH, CDR2 LQKENI. The CDR3 DNA reads as TGTGCCAGCTCAGTAGGGCGAAGCGGGTTTGGCACCGGGGAGCTGTTTTTT. Encoded protein: CASSVGRSGFGTGELFF.